The clone carrying this T cell receptor (beta chain) was seen ten or more times. This CDR3 comprises 16 residues. Germline V gives CDR1 SGHTA, CDR2 FQGNSA. V lost 1 base and J lost 6; bases outside the gene matches: 9. RNA transcripts were the template for amplifying TCR beta CDR3 regions. The TCR CDR3 was amplified in a first-round RT-PCR using the HTBI primer set. Via MiXCR, TCRdb re-called the multiplex PCR reads, giving one row per CDR3 protein. The sample yields about 700,000 distinct CDR3 sequences, less than 15% seen once. The sample is drawn from a study of T cells in Graves' hyperthyroidism and ophthalmopathy.

Sequencing was carried out using blood. V gene TRBV7-2 combines with J gene TRBJ1-5, with 7 bases that match TRBD1. The receptor comes from a woman in her late teens or twenties with Graves' hyperthyroidism. For the CDR3, the DNA is TGTGCCAGCAGCTTAGGTCACCAGGGGGTAGGTCAGCCCCAGCATTTT. Its protein is CASSLGHQGVGQPQHF. Combining the CDR3 with reference TRBV7-2 and TRBJ1-5 gives the whole variable domain GAGVSQSPSNKVTEKGKDVELRCDPISGHTALYWYRQSLGQGLEFLIYFQGNSAPDKSGLPSDRFSAERTGGSVSTLTIQRTQQEDSAVYLCASSLGHQGVGQPQHFGDGTRLSIL.